This paragraph reports one TCR beta chain. Its matching antigen is unknown. The sequence runs out 3 residues before the end of the CDR3; the remainder is reconstructed from the germline J gene. CD4+CD25+CD127- Tregs, CD4+CD25- non-Tregs, CD4 and CD8 cells were sorted. The record originates from a study of Tregs in tolerant kidney transplant recipients. TCRdb keeps only in-frame clones here, not all; method: immunoSEQ multiplex PCR. This table lists about 30,000 clones. Study results and caveats: The small number of patients limits these findings pending further validation.

This CDR3 is 14 amino acids long. Germline assignment: CDR1 MNHNS and CDR2 SASEGT. Trimming removed 2 bases at V and 8 bases at J, with 12 bases between. The TCR comes from a human donor who received a combined kidney and bone marrow transplant. The material was CD8+ T cells from blood, obtained before the transplant. The chain carries TRBV6-1 and TRBJ1-4, with no clear D. CDR3 sequence reads: CASSEKGSWEKLFF. CDR3 DNA, as far as it was read: TGTGCCAGCAGTGAAAAGGGTTCCTGGGAAAAA.